This is a list of T cell receptor beta chains from one sample in a study of OX40 agonist ivuxolimab in advanced cancers. Some clones are missing from TCRdb's copy, which holds only in-frame ones; the method was immunoSEQ multiplex PCR. The sample carries 40,000 or so clones, around four fifths recorded once. Sequences were derived from CD4+ or CD8+ T cells sorted from blood, sampled in a trial of the OX40 agonist ivuxolimab. The source of these receptors is an adult with an advanced solid tumor such as melanoma, head and neck, liver or kidney cancer. Each CDR3 is given with its conserved first and last residue. A D gene is named only where the DNA matches it firmly. The size field is filled for only some rows; it gives once, few, many or a size class.

J gene: TRBJ2-7; V gene: TRBV9; clone size: NA; D gene: NA; CDR3 protein: CASSVGSDSYEQYF; CDR3 DNA: TGTGCCAGCAGCGTAGGGTCAGACTCCTACGAGCAGTACTTC
J gene: TRBJ1-2; V gene: TRBV6-5; clone size: NA; D gene: NA; CDR3 protein: CASSYSRTSYNGYTF; CDR3 DNA: TGTGCCAGCAGTTACTCGAGGACAAGTTATAATGGCTACACCTTC
J gene: TRBJ2-3; V gene: TRBV19; clone size: NA; D gene: NA; CDR3 protein: CASRPGLRNTDTQYF; CDR3 DNA: TGTGCCAGTAGACCGGGACTGAGAAACACAGATACGCAGTATTTT
J gene: TRBJ2-1; V gene: TRBV6-4; clone size: many; D gene: TRBD2; CDR3 protein: CASSDNPPGLANNEQFF; CDR3 DNA: TGTGCCAGCAGTGACAACCCGCCGGGACTAGCGAACAATGAGCAGTTCTTC
J gene: TRBJ2-7; V gene: TRBV28; clone size: NA; D gene: TRBD1; CDR3 protein: CASSPTGGATYEQYF; CDR3 DNA: TGTGCCAGCAGTCCAACAGGGGGCGCAACCTACGAGCAGTACTTC
J gene: TRBJ2-7; V gene: TRBV29-1; clone size: NA; D gene: NA; CDR3 protein: CSALVPDRLYEQYF; CDR3 DNA: TGCAGCGCCTTAGTTCCTGACAGGCTCTACGAGCAGTACTTC
J gene: TRBJ2-7; V gene: TRBV6-5; clone size: NA; D gene: TRBD1; CDR3 protein: CASSYGQGFDEQYF; CDR3 DNA: TGTGCCAGCAGTTACGGACAGGGATTCGACGAGCAGTACTTC
J gene: TRBJ2-3; V gene: TRBV10-3; clone size: once; D gene: TRBD2; CDR3 protein: CAISESSGGGDTQYF; CDR3 DNA: TGTGCCATCAGTGAGTCGAGCGGGGGGGGCGATACGCAGTATTTT
J gene: TRBJ1-4; V gene: TRBV6-4; clone size: NA; D gene: NA; CDR3 protein: CASSDAPRGTKGEKLFF; CDR3 DNA: TGTGCCAGCAGTGACGCACCTAGGGGGACCAAGGGGGAAAAACTGTTTTTT
J gene: TRBJ1-4; V gene: TRBV19; clone size: NA; D gene: NA; CDR3 protein: CASSIRDGDEKLFF; CDR3 DNA: TGTGCCAGTAGTATTCGGGACGGGGATGAAAAACTGTTTTTT
J gene: TRBJ2-7; V gene: TRBV10-3; clone size: NA; D gene: TRBD2; CDR3 protein: CATSGASYEQYF; CDR3 DNA: TGTGCCACTAGCGGGGCCTCCTACGAGCAGTACTTC